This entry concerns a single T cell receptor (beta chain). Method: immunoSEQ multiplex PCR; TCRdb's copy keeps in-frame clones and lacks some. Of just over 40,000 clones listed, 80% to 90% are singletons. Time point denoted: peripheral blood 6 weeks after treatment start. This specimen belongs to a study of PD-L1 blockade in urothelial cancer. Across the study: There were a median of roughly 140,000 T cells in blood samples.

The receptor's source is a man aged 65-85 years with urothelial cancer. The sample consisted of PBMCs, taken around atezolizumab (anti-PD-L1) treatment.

The CDR3 DNA reads as TGTGCCAGCAGTGAAACAGGGCGAAAACTGTTTTTT. Translation gives CASSETGRKLFF. The rearrangement joins TRBV2 to TRBJ1-4; D possibly corresponds to TRBD1 (6 bases). V shed 2 bases and J shed 10 bases, with 8 bases lying between them. The CDR3 runs to 12 residues. Germline V gene data show CDR1 as SNHLY and CDR2 as FYNNEI.